One sample yielded the 30 T cell receptor beta chains listed below, sequenced in a study of blood T cell repertoires in COVID-19. Profiling relied on immunoSEQ multiplex PCR, and the TCRdb table lists in-frame clones only, not all of them. This sample carries hundreds of thousands of clones, 83% of them seen once, and the ten largest clones take 3.6%. Material: PBMCs or T cells enriched from blood (not recorded which). All receptors come from a woman aged 35 to 49 who had been exposed to COVID-19.

This clone was seen a single time. The chain combines TRBV28 with TRBJ1-6, with a tentative D call TRBD1 (6 bases). V lost 6 bases and J lost 1, with 10 bases in between. The germline gives CDR1 MDHEN, CDR2 SYDVKM. The CDR3 spans 15 residues. CDR3 bases: TGTGCCAGCAGATCGCAGGGGTCCTATAATTCACCCCTCCACTTT. Translating it yields CASRSQGSYNSPLHF.

The chain joins TRBV6-5 to TRBJ1-4; 7 nucleotides align to TRBD1. Germline CDR1 reads MNHEY; CDR2 reads SVGAGI. With V trimmed by 10 bases and J by 5 bases, 7 bases remained unmatched. The CDR3 contains 13 residues. The CDR3, as DNA: TGTGCCACCGAGGGACAGATGAATGAAAAACTGTTTTTT. Its protein is CATEGQMNEKLFF.

CDR3 in amino acids: CASIRTGRNTEAFF. CDR3 nucleotide sequence: TGTGCCAGCATCCGGACAGGGAGGAACACTGAAGCTTTCTTT. The genes are TRBV2 and TRBJ1-1; 8 nucleotides align to TRBD1. The CDR3 length is 14 residues. Trimming removed 7 bases from V and 1 base from J; junction bases left unmatched: 5. The V gene's germline CDR1 is SNHLY and CDR2 FYNNEI.

The genes are TRBV5-1 and TRBJ2-3; TRBD2 matches at 11 bases. Germline CDR1 reads SGHRS; CDR2 reads YFSETQ. The length of the CDR3 is 16 residues. V was clipped by 3 bases and J by 5 bases; unmatched bases: 8. The CDR3 nucleotides are TGCGCCAGCAGCTGGACGACTAGCGGGGCGGTAGATACGCAGTATTTT. Translation: CASSWTTSGAVDTQYF.

This clone was recorded once. This chain joins TRBV28 and TRBJ1-5; 7 bases fit TRBD1. V was clipped by 3 bases and J by 4 bases; unmatched bases: 9. Germline CDR1 MDHEN, CDR2 SYDVKM. The CDR3 covers 16 residues. As DNA, the CDR3 is TGTGCCAGCAGTTTTTTAGGGGGCGTTGGGAATCAGCCCCAGCATTTT. The encoded protein is CASSFLGGVGNQPQHF.

The chain links TRBV30 to TRBJ1-1; possible D gene TRBD1, 6 bases. V lost 4 bases and J 4 bases, leaving 19 bases between the germline ends. The germline V gene has CDR1 GTSNPN and CDR2 SVGIG (reference sequence). The CDR3 runs to 15 residues. This chain's CDR3 is CAWTSGVGGGTEAFF. The CDR3 DNA sequence: TGTGCCTGGACGAGTGGAGTAGGGGGGGGCACTGAAGCTTTCTTT.

The rearrangement links TRBV5-1 to TRBJ2-3; 9 nucleotides align to TRBD1. Germline CDR1 and CDR2: SGHRS and YFSETQ. Trimming took 4 bases from V and 3 from J; bases not matched to a gene: 6. The CDR3 runs 15 residues. CDR3: CASSPGTGKTDTQYF. The CDR3 DNA reads as TGCGCCAGCAGCCCCGGGACAGGGAAGACAGATACGCAGTATTTT.

The chain combines TRBV28 with TRBJ1-5; 10 bases map to TRBD1. The germline gives CDR1 MDHEN, CDR2 SYDVKM. V shed 3 bases and J 7 bases; nucleotides not matched to a gene: 9. The CDR3 totals 16 residues. CDR3 protein: CASSLAGQGTRQPQHF. The DNA of the CDR3 is TGTGCCAGCAGTTTGGCGGGACAGGGGACCCGGCAGCCCCAGCATTTT.

V is TRBV3-1 (or the pseudogene TRBV3-2) and J is TRBJ1-1; D is undetermined. This CDR3 spans 15 amino acids. The germline V gene has CDR1 LGHDT and CDR2 YNNKEL (reference sequence). V lost 4 bases and J lost 2, with 14 bases in between. The CDR3 here is CASSPTTTRNTEAFF. CDR3 DNA: TGTGCCAGCAGCCCAACGACAACCCGAAACACTGAAGCTTTCTTT.

The chain uses TRBV30 and TRBJ2-2; 8 positions match TRBD1. This CDR3 comprises 16 residues. V gave up 0 bases and J gave up 1 base; unmatched junction bases: 4. Germline CDR1 and CDR2: GTSNPN and SVGIG (reference sequence). CDR3 DNA: TGTGCCTGGAGTGTGCCCGGGACAGGGAACACCGGGGAGCTGTTTTTT. Translated, it gives CAWSVPGTGNTGELFF.

The chain joins TRBV6-5 to TRBJ2-7; D is undetermined. In germline, CDR1 is MNHEY, CDR2 SVGAGI. CDR3 size: 12 residues. V was pared by 7 bases and J by 0 bases, with 7 bases between. The chain's CDR3 is CASTDISYEQYF. The DNA of the CDR3 is TGTGCCAGCACCGACATCTCCTACGAGCAGTACTTC.

The chain carries TRBV4-1 and TRBJ1-2, with D possibly TRBD1 on 5 matching bases. V lost 0 bases, J lost 4 bases, and 12 bases lay in between. The CDR3 spans 15 residues. Germline V lookup: CDR1 MGHRA, CDR2 YSYEKL. The CDR3 sequence is CASSQDWRGGYGYTF. The CDR3 DNA reads TGCGCCAGCAGCCAAGATTGGAGGGGAGGCTATGGCTACACCTTC.

The rearrangement joins TRBV3-1 (or the pseudogene TRBV3-2) to TRBJ2-5; 7 bases are shared with TRBD2. CDR1 LGHDT and CDR2 YNNKEL come from the germline V gene (reference sequence). V shed 4 bases and J 5 bases; nucleotides not matched to a gene: 4. The CDR3 runs to 13 residues. The CDR3 DNA sequence: TGTGCCAGCAGCCTACTGGGGGGGGAGACCCAGTACTTC. Amino acids: CASSLLGGETQYF.

This chain links TRBV5-6 with TRBJ2-2, with 10 bases fitting TRBD1. Germline CDR1 is SGHDT and CDR2 is YYEEEE. The CDR3 contains 16 residues. V shed 4 bases, J shed 8 bases, and the junction held 11 bases outside the gene matches. The CDR3: CASSHRGQGFFGELFF. The CDR3 DNA reads as TGTGCCAGCAGCCACAGGGGACAGGGGTTCTTTGGGGAGCTGTTTTTT.

This chain joins TRBV5-1 and TRBJ2-3, with 7 positions matching TRBD2. Trimming at V came to 2 bases and at J to 2 bases, leaving 8 bases not matched to a gene. The length of the CDR3 is 16 residues. From germline, CDR1 is SGHRS and CDR2 YFSETQ. This CDR3 is CASSFRRGRDTDTQYF. The CDR3, as DNA: TGCGCCAGCAGCTTTAGGCGCGGGAGAGACACAGATACGCAGTATTTT.

As concerns this clone: A read error may produce the germline difference seen at one junction end. The rearrangement joins TRBV4-2 to TRBJ1-5; 9 bases map to TRBD1. Looked up from germline, CDR1 is LGHNA and CDR2 is YNFKEQ. CDR3 size: 16 residues. CDR3 in amino acids: CANSQEPGQGIQPQHF. The CDR3 DNA reads as TGTGCCAACAGCCAGGAACCGGGACAGGGTATTCAGCCCCAGCATTTT.

This chain joins TRBV6-5 and TRBJ1-4, with a possible D match to TRBD1 (5 bases). This CDR3 has 15 residues. Looked up from germline, CDR1 is MNHEY and CDR2 is SVGAGI. V was pared by 0 bases and J by 10 bases, with 15 bases between. The CDR3 is CASSYSRSGKGKLFF. Here the CDR3 DNA reads TGTGCCAGCAGTTACTCACGGTCAGGGAAGGGAAAACTGTTTTTT.

This clone came up once. The CDR3 protein is CASSPSAGIDGYTF. The CDR3 nucleotides read TGTGCCAGCAGTCCCTCAGCAGGGATAGATGGCTACACCTTC. The V call is TRBV28, the J call TRBJ1-2; D may be TRBD1 (5 bases). In germline, CDR1 is MDHEN, CDR2 SYDVKM. The CDR3 contains 14 residues. V was cut by 5 bases and J by 6 bases, with 16 bases left in between.

DNA of the CDR3: TGTGCCAGCAGCGTAGCCCCGGGGAGAAATGCTAACTATGGCTACACCTTC. Encoded protein: CASSVAPGRNANYGYTF. The rearrangement joins TRBV9 to TRBJ1-2; no clear D gene. Germline-derived CDR1 and CDR2 are SGDLS and YYNGEE. CDR3 length: 17 residues. The ends were cut back, 0 bases at V and 0 bases at J, with 15 bases in the middle.

The chain carries TRBV28 and TRBJ2-3; D unresolved. Germline values: CDR1 MDHEN, CDR2 SYDVKM. The CDR3 length is 13 residues. V gave up 6 bases and J gave up 2 bases, with 9 bases separating them. In DNA form, the CDR3 reads TGTGCCAGCAGGTTACAAGCCACAGATACGCAGTATTTT. Amino acids: CASRLQATDTQYF. Variable domain in full (rest from reference TRBV28 and TRBJ2-3): DVKVTQSSRYLVKRTGEKVFLECVQDMDHENMFWYRQDPGLGLRLIYFSYDVKMKEKGDIPEGYSVSREKKERFSLILESASTNQTSMYLCASRLQATDTQYFGPGTRLTVL.

The chain couples TRBV12-3 or TRBV12-4 to TRBJ1-1; 9 nucleotides agree with TRBD1. J was trimmed by 7 bases and V by 6 bases; bases with no gene match: 6. This CDR3 comprises 13 residues. CDR3 region: CASSHRGRGEAFF. CDR3 bases: TGTGCCAGCAGCCACAGGGGGCGGGGTGAAGCTTTCTTT.

The chain combines TRBV7-9 with TRBJ1-6; TRBD1 agrees at 10 bases. The junction had 8 bases not matched to a gene; V was cut back by 8 bases and J by 1 base. The CDR3 has 17 amino acids. The V gene's germline CDR1 is SEHNR and CDR2 FQNEAQ (reference sequence). The chain's CDR3 is CASVGQGGGSYNSPLHF. CDR3 sequence (DNA): TGTGCCAGCGTCGGACAGGGGGGAGGGTCCTATAATTCACCCCTCCACTTT.

The chain uses TRBV3-1 (or the pseudogene TRBV3-2) and TRBJ1-1, with 8 bases matching TRBD1. The V and J ends lost 4 bases and 10 bases, in that order; junction bases with no gene match: 8. The CDR3 runs to 13 residues. Germline V CDR1 and CDR2: LGHDT, YNNKEL (reference sequence). CDR3 in amino acids: CASSPRQGLGAFF. The CDR3 bases are TGTGCCAGCAGCCCAAGACAGGGGCTAGGAGCTTTCTTT.

The chain links TRBV2 to TRBJ1-2; TRBD1 might be the D (6 bases). Trimming pared 5 bases from V and 4 bases from J, leaving 17 bases between. The CDR3 length is 15 residues. Germline CDR1 reads SNHLY; CDR2 reads FYNNEI. This chain's CDR3 is CASSLSRGEFYGYTF. The CDR3 nucleotides read TGTGCCAGCAGTTTATCCAGGGGCGAATTCTATGGCTACACCTTC.

This chain joins TRBV29-1 and TRBJ2-2; D is ambiguous. V dropped 4 bases and J dropped 1 base, with 4 bases sitting between them. The CDR3 runs 12 residues. Germline-derived CDR1 and CDR2 are SQVTM and ANQGSEA. CDR3 loop: CSVAGNTGELFF. The CDR3 DNA is TGCAGCGTTGCGGGGAACACCGGGGAGCTGTTTTTT.

This clone is deemed large (0.1 to 1%). The genes are TRBV11-1 and TRBJ1-1; TRBD1 aligns across 8 bases. The germline V gene has CDR1 SGHAT and CDR2 FQDESV (reference sequence). CDR3 length equals 13 residues. With V trimmed by 4 bases and J by 3 bases, 1 base remained unmatched. CDR3 sequence: CASSSDRDTEAFF. In DNA, the CDR3 is TGTGCCAGCAGCTCGGACAGGGACACTGAAGCTTTCTTT. The complete variable domain, with remaining parts taken from reference TRBV11-1 and TRBJ1-1, reads EAEVAQSPRYKITEKSQAVAFWCDPISGHATLYWYRQILGQGPELLVQFQDESVVDDSQLPKDRFSAERLKGVDSTLKIQPAELGDSAMYLCASSSDRDTEAFFGQGTRLTVV.

The chain uses TRBV5-1 and TRBJ2-7, with D unclear. Germline CDR1 is SGHRS and CDR2 is YFSETQ. V gave up 5 bases and J gave up 1 base, with 10 bases separating them. The CDR3 is 13 amino acids. The CDR3 region is CASRVAPSYEQYF. Here the CDR3 DNA reads TGCGCCAGCAGGGTAGCACCGTCCTACGAGCAGTACTTC. Full variable domain (missing parts from reference TRBV5-1 and TRBJ2-7): KAGVTQTPRYLIKTRGQQVTLSCSPISGHRSVSWYQQTPGQGLQFLFEYFSETQRNKGNFPGRFSGRQFSNSRSEMNVSTLELGDSALYLCASRVAPSYEQYFGPGTRLTVT.

The chain uses TRBV7-2 and TRBJ1-2; 11 nucleotides line up with TRBD1. There are 15 residues in the CDR3. Germline trimming cut 1 base from V and 5 bases from J; bases unmatched to any gene: 3. The V gene's germline CDR1 is SGHTA and CDR2 FQGNSA. Here the CDR3 reads CASSLDGTGGYGYTF. CDR3 bases: TGTGCCAGCAGCTTAGATGGGACAGGGGGGTATGGCTACACCTTC.

J is TRBJ2-3 and V is TRBV7-2, with D maybe TRBD1 (6 bases). Germline V gene lookup returns CDR1 SGHTA and CDR2 FQGNSA. This CDR3 is built from 15 residues. V was pared by 4 bases and J by 2 bases, with 13 bases between. The CDR3 DNA is TGTGCCAGCAGCTCCGGACAGTCAATCACAGATACGCAGTATTTT. Protein product: CASSSGQSITDTQYF.

This clone has just one count. This CDR3 reads CASRGTGANTEAFF. In nucleotides, the CDR3 is TGCGCCAGCAGGGGGACAGGGGCCAACACTGAAGCTTTCTTT. The chain combines TRBV5-1 with TRBJ1-1; 10 bases are shared with TRBD1. The CDR3 is 14 residues long. CDR1 is SGHRS and CDR2 is YFSETQ in the germline V gene. The ends lost 5 bases at V and 2 bases at J; junction bases unmatched: 3. Full variable domain (outside the CDR3, taken from reference TRBV5-1 and TRBJ1-1): KAGVTQTPRYLIKTRGQQVTLSCSPISGHRSVSWYQQTPGQGLQFLFEYFSETQRNKGNFPGRFSGRQFSNSRSEMNVSTLELGDSALYLCASRGTGANTEAFFGQGTRLTVV.